This T cell receptor beta chain was captured in a study of T cells in Graves' hyperthyroidism and ophthalmopathy. As for the study in general: Any treatment followed the collection of peripheral blood at initial diagnosis. Study findings and constraints: Most clonotypes that expanded in the thyroid above 0.001 also showed up in blood. Ophthalmopathy got predicted by the model a median 6.5 months before its onset.

The CDR3 spans 12 residues. V gave up 3 bases and J gave up 4 bases, with 7 bases separating them. RNA transcripts yielded amplified TCR beta CDR3 regions. HTBI primers were used for first-round RT-PCR of the TCR CDR3. TCRdb reprocessed the multiplex PCR reads with MiXCR, giving one entry per CDR3 protein. The profile covers hundreds of thousands of distinct CDR3 sequences, with approximately 13% appearing a single time and around 23% taken by the ten largest. Newly diagnosed hyperthyroidism, duration under 2 months, in patients aged 18 to 65. This clonotype has a count of ten or more. Antigen: not known.

The chain uses TRBV12-3 or TRBV12-4 and TRBJ2-7; weak D call: TRBD2 (5 bases). Sequencing was done on a sample of blood. The origin of this receptor is a woman aged 25 to 39 with Graves' hyperthyroidism. For the CDR3, the DNA is TGTGCCAGCAGTTTTGAGGGTTACGAGCAGTACTTC. Translated, it gives CASSFEGYEQYF.